A single sample is the source of the 8 T cell receptor beta chains below, sequenced in a study of blood T cell repertoires in COVID-19. Measured with immunoSEQ multiplex PCR; TCRdb has only the in-frame clones, and not every one. The table includes under 250,000 clones, approximately 80% detected once. Input material: PBMCs or T cells enriched from blood (not recorded which). The source is a woman aged 55-70 years who had recovered from COVID-19.

The chain carries TRBV6-5 and TRBJ2-5, with 10 bases that match TRBD1. CDR1 is MNHEY, CDR2 SVGAGI, per germline. The trim removed 6 bases at V and 5 bases at J, leaving 6 bases unmatched. The CDR3 is 14 amino acids. CDR3 amino acids: CASRDRDRGETQYF. The DNA of the CDR3 is TGTGCCAGCAGAGACCGGGACAGGGGTGAGACCCAGTACTTC.

The V and J genes are TRBV5-8 and TRBJ1-1; TRBD1 matches at 12 bases. The CDR3 runs to 14 residues. In germline, CDR1 is SGHTS, CDR2 YDEGEE. J gave up 6 bases and V 4 bases, and 4 bases lay outside the gene matches. DNA of the CDR3: TGTGCCAGCAGCCCGGGACAGGGGGCCGCTGAAGCTTTCTTT. Protein product: CASSPGQGAAEAFF.

This chain joins TRBV7-9 and TRBJ1-1; 10 bases match TRBD1. The J segment lost 3 bases and the V segment lost 5 bases, leaving 12 bases of the junction unmatched. The length of the CDR3 is 17 residues. In germline, CDR1 is SEHNR, CDR2 FQNEAQ (reference sequence). In DNA, the CDR3 is TGTGCCAGCAGCCGAGGGACAGGGGAAAAGGGGGACACTGAAGCTTTCTTT. This encodes CASSRGTGEKGDTEAFF.

V is TRBV6-1 and J is TRBJ2-7; D perhaps matches TRBD2 (6 bases). The CDR3 is made up of 14 amino acids. Germline loops: CDR1 MNHNS, CDR2 SASEGT. Trimming stripped 3 bases from V and 0 bases from J, with 9 bases between. CDR3 region: CASSERTNSYEQYF. The CDR3 DNA sequence: TGTGCCAGCAGTGAGCGGACTAACTCCTACGAGCAGTACTTC.

The chain couples TRBV6-5 to TRBJ2-7; 11 bases are shared with TRBD1. The V and J ends lost 2 bases and 2 bases, in that order; junction bases with no gene match: 2. The germline V gene has CDR1 MNHEY and CDR2 SVGAGI. This CDR3 has 15 residues. CDR3 coding DNA: TGTGCCAGCAGTTACCAGGACAGGGGGCCCTACGAGCAGTACTTC. Amino acids: CASSYQDRGPYEQYF.

The J gene is TRBJ2-2, the V gene TRBV7-7; D unresolved. The CDR3 extends over 16 amino acids. Trimming took 5 bases from V and 3 from J, leaving 16 bases between them. Per germline, CDR1 SSHAT and CDR2 FNYEAQ (reference sequence). The CDR3 coding sequence is TGTGCCAGCAGCCCTCATCCGGGTATGGACACCGGGGAGCTGTTTTTT. This encodes CASSPHPGMDTGELFF.

J is TRBJ2-7 and V is TRBV19, with 9 bases aligning to TRBD1. V dropped 5 bases and J dropped 4; count of bases not matched to a gene: 6. Germline V lookup: CDR1 LNHDA, CDR2 SQIVND (reference sequence). The CDR3 is 14 residues long. The CDR3: CASSWGQGAYEQYF. Written as DNA, the CDR3 is TGTGCCAGTAGTTGGGGACAGGGCGCGTACGAGCAGTACTTC.

The gene calls are TRBV5-5 and TRBJ1-3; D is perhaps TRBD1 (5 bases). CDR1 is SGHKS, CDR2 YYEKEE, per germline (reference sequence). This CDR3 contains 12 residues. The V and J ends lost 6 bases and 8 bases respectively, with 12 bases between them. CDR3 sequence reads: CASMQGWDTIYF. The CDR3, as DNA: TGTGCCAGCATGCAGGGATGGGACACCATATATTTT.